This T cell receptor (beta chain) was identified during a study of shared clonotypes between healthy human individuals (dated by TCRdb to between 2020 and 2021). Broadly, across the study: A few men and a couple of women, aged 18 to 49 years, made up the cohort. For each donor, three plates each were used for CD4 naive and CD4 memory, two plates were used for CD8 naive, and one plate was used for CD8 memory. Blood TCR repertoires of roughly 5 healthy adults were deeply sequenced to estimate repertoire size and the extent of clonotype sharing between individuals. To increase sequencing depth and limit assay-specific biases, TCR repertoire library preparation and sequencing were carried out by different laboratories using diverse techniques. Each donor's leukapheresis produced roughly between roughly 0.85 and 9.5 billion PBMCs.

The germline V gene (reference sequence) supplies CDR1 MNHNY and CDR2 SVGAGI. From cysteine to phenylalanine, the CDR3 is 15 amino acids long. Only CDR3 DNA is held: 45 bases, read in frame from base 1. V is clipped by 6 bases and J by 7 bases, and the sequence between their germline boundaries is 21 bases long. Healthy HIV-negative adults with no recently reported acute infections or vaccinations were included as donors. Only Caucasian adults living in Nashville, Tennessee, USA were represented among the donors. CD4+ T cells were enriched by magnetic negative selection, after which naive cells were positively selected on CD45RA and the negative fraction was taken as the memory subset. Blood was obtained by leukapheresis, after which PBMCs were separated by Ficoll-Histopaque density gradient centrifugation and cryopreserved in liquid nitrogen vapor phase. Analytical flow cytometry was used to check the purity and quantity of each magnetically sorted T cell population. Each sorted fraction had its genomic DNA isolated and then quantified by UV absorbance on a Nanodrop 2000c.

Using the deep immunoSEQ assay, TCR CDR3 regions were amplified from genomic DNA by multiplex PCR. Extracted genomic DNA from each cell subset was spread evenly across all wells of several immunoSEQ 96-well plates, with each plate serving as a replicate. For sorted subsets, about 200 ng genomic DNA, equal to tens of thousands of T cell genomes, was loaded into each replicate PCR. The purified libraries were quantified using a Qubit 3.0 fluorometer, sized with a Bioanalyzer 2100, and then quantified again using the KAPA Library Quantification kit. A separate single-read 150-cycle Illumina NextSeq 550 flow cell was used to sequence each immunoSEQ 96-well plate. Regarding the original processing steps: Because the immunoSEQ output included only junctional sequences and no quality scores, the filtering could not be the same as the filtering used for full-length reads. To assign V/J genes and CDR3, sequences were annotated using PyIR, a Python wrapper for IgBLAST v1.9, with IMGT germline references. Reads were filtered out if the reads had weak V/J assignments (E-value above 1e-6), no CDR3, stop codons, out-of-frame junctions, or ambiguous translated residues. V3J clonotypes were defined by identical inferred V gene, J gene, and CDR3 amino acid sequence. To compute the percentage overlap between repertoires, the number of shared unique clonotypes was divided by the size of the smaller repertoire. Three approaches were used to assess repertoire richness: RTK rarefaction, the Chao1 estimator, and Recon v2.1 estimates of unobserved clonotypes. OLGA was used to compute generation probabilities for all TCRbeta clonotypes that the gDNA method yielded from a few donors. Here the immuneACCESS table is served through TCRdb, limited to in-frame sequences with V and J called. Missing clones are a known gap in these copies; in checked studies unresolved V genes cover under half, and the rest lacks a known reason. V, J and clone size were drawn from that table, and D and trimming were deduced from the DNA. A total of approximately 1,000,000 clones appear in this sample, approximately 80% of them only once. The ten largest clonotypes hold 0.5% to 0.6% of the sample.

On this clone itself: Its antigen is still unknown. Qualities for individual bases were not recorded, and no much larger clone is one base off.

General study outcomes and caveats: Sampling was limited to blood, and TCR repertoires in tissue likely differ from TCR repertoires in blood. Clonotypes shared by all four sorted-subset donors showed higher generation probabilities than non-shared clonotypes. When several donors were compared, the shared fraction of clonotypes was around 5% for naive CD4, less than 4% for naive CD8, 2.3% for memory CD4, and under 0.5% for memory CD8. Because the study included a small number of donors, the genetic and exposure-history diversity represented was limited. Rarefaction of sorted-subset datasets indicated incomplete sequencing despite the large sequencing depth. Pairwise subsampling led to the expectation that sequencing depth would affect the degree of clonotype sharing among donors. Larger estimated clonotype richness was generally found for naive subsets than for memory subsets.

The V and J segments used are TRBV6-6 and TRBJ1-2, and the D gene may be TRBD1, 6 bases matching. The TCR comes from a man younger than 35 in good health. Some clones in this sample may be carry-over from other donors' samples. The specimen sequenced was memory CD4+ T cells from PBMCs. The sample's cell subset or site label is to be understood as: CD45RA-negative fraction. The CDR3 sequence is CASSNEGVQVGGYTF. The sequenced DNA: TGTGCCAGCAGCAATGAGGGGGTACAGGTTGGTGGCTACACCTTC.